Below are 6 T cell receptor beta chains sequenced from a single sample in a study of T-cell reconstitution after alpha-beta-depleted transplantation in children. It was with unique molecular identifiers that the TCRbeta library was prepared. Each CDR3 protein is one row after TCRdb ran MiXCR on the PCR reads. The sample carries 200,000 to 250,000 distinct CDR3 sequences, roughly a tenth recorded once. Sequenced here: PBMCs, sampled before TCRalphabeta/CD19-depleted stem cell transplant. The receptors were gathered from a child younger than two with acute myeloid leukemia, due to receive a stem cell transplant.

This clonotype came up many times. The chain is built from TRBV6-2 or TRBV6-3 and TRBJ2-7; D unclear. Germline CDR1 is MNHEY and CDR2 is SVGEGT. CDR3 length equals 15 residues. The V and J ends lost 2 bases and 4 bases respectively, with 15 bases between them. In nucleotides, the CDR3 is TGTGCCAGCAGTTACATTAATCCCCAGAGTTACGAGCAGTACTTC. It specifies CASSYINPQSYEQYF.

Ten or more counts support this clonotype. The rearrangement joins TRBV5-1 to TRBJ2-5, with 9 bases aligning to TRBD2. Germline V lookup: CDR1 SGHRS, CDR2 YFSETQ. J lost 4 bases, V lost 0 bases, and 4 bases had no gene match. This CDR3 comprises 15 residues. CDR3 nucleotide sequence: TGCGCCAGCAGCTTGGAACTAGCGGGCATAGAGACCCAGTACTTC. Translating it yields CASSLELAGIETQYF.

This clonotype has a count of ten or more. J is TRBJ2-3 and V is TRBV29-1; the D is unclear. Germline values: CDR1 SQVTM, CDR2 ANQGSEA. V lost 3 bases and J 2 bases, leaving 9 bases between the germline ends. The CDR3 is 13 amino acids. The CDR3, as DNA: TGCAGCGTTGAGTCCGGGTACACAGATACGCAGTATTTT. It encodes CSVESGYTDTQYF.

Comments on this clonotype: A much larger clone differs from this one at a single base, so this may be a read error. The chain recombines TRBV20-1 with TRBJ2-5; D remains unclear. Germline V lookup: CDR1 DFQATT, CDR2 SNEGSKA (reference sequence). The CDR3 length is 11 residues. CDR3 amino acids: CSARFQETQCF. CDR3 nucleotides: TGCAGTGCTCGATTCCAAGAGACCCAGTGCTTC.

This clonotype was observed many times. The rearrangement uses TRBV20-1 and TRBJ1-1, with TRBD1 matching over 7 bases. Germline assignment: CDR1 DFQATT and CDR2 SNEGSKA (reference sequence). With V trimmed by 2 bases and J by 3 bases, 6 bases remained unmatched. CDR3 length: 14 residues. CDR3 amino acids: CSARRQGLDTEAFF. The DNA of the CDR3 is TGCAGTGCTAGAAGACAGGGCCTGGACACTGAAGCTTTCTTT.

This clonotype occurred many times. The chain carries TRBV28 and TRBJ1-2; tentative D call: TRBD1 (5 bases). CDR1 MDHEN and CDR2 SYDVKM come from the germline V gene. The CDR3 covers 14 residues. V shed 2 bases and J shed 2 bases, with 9 bases lying between them. CDR3 nucleotide sequence: TGTGCCAGCAGTTTAGGGACGGACAACTATGGCTACACCTTC. Its translation is CASSLGTDNYGYTF.